The T cell receptor beta chain described here comes from a study of T-cell memory formation after mild COVID-19 (dated by TCRdb to about 2021). As for the study more broadly: TCR sequence clusters from the two donors were found to be largely donor specific. Longitudinal TCRalpha and TCRbeta repertoire sequencing tracked T-cell clones expanding and contracting after mild COVID-19 in a couple of donors. Two young, previously healthy adult volunteers, one female and one male, were included in the cohort.

Ficoll-Paque density gradient centrifugation was used to isolate PBMCs. As regards this clonotype: This receptor's antigen is unknown. No base-level quality is on record; no much larger clone is a single base apart.

Instrument on record: Illumina NovaSeq 6000. TCRalpha and TCRbeta cDNA libraries were built by 5'RACE with constant-segment primers, adding sample barcodes and unique molecular identifiers. RNA was extracted from every sample with Trizol reagent. Library amplification was performed in two PCR steps, and a second sample barcode and Illumina TruSeq adapters were introduced in the second step. Libraries were sequenced on an Illumina NovaSeq with 2 x 150 bp paired-end reads. Under the source paper's analysis protocol: With migec v1.2.7, reads were demultiplexed and then collapsed into UMI-guided consensus sequences. Using mixcr v2.1.11, UMI consensuses were aligned to TRA and TRB V and J templates and then assembled into clonotypes. Expanded or contracted clonotypes were those called significant by both edgeR and NoisET, with noise models trained on biological replicates. edgeR calls used a false discovery rate-adjusted p below 0.01 and a log2 fold-change threshold of 1. As an exploratory analysis of dynamics, max-normalized trajectories of the 1000 most abundant clonotypes were examined with PCA combined with hierarchical clustering. The CD4 or CD8 phenotype of responding clones was assigned using the separately sequenced CD4+ and CD8+ repertoires. TCRdb trimmed the raw reads at Q25, called clones with MiXCR and kept productive beta chains. All rows with the same CDR3 protein become a single entry with the most common DNA and genes. TCRdb, rather than the study authors, made the V and J calls. This sample comprises hundreds of thousands of distinct CDR3 sequences, 20% of them detected only once. Of the sample, 7.5% to 10% falls within the top ten clones.

The paper's findings and limits, for the study overall: Some responding clones were detected in pre-infection memory, which suggested that pre-existing cross-reactive memory T cells had joined the SARS-CoV-2 response. Contracting CD4+ clones appeared mostly in the CM and EM memory subsets, whereas CD8+ clones were enriched in EMRA. SARS-CoV-2 specificity was not confirmed for the second-wave clones peaking on day 37. Balanced CD4/CD8 phenotypes were observed for clones contracting from day 15 to 85, whereas a bias towards CD4+ was observed for a second wave of clones expanding from day 15 to 37. Only a couple of mild cases were covered by the study, and larger cohorts that include severe cases with pre-infection samples were considered necessary.

The TCR sequence derives from an adult woman who had mild COVID-19 (a few samples of this study predate the infection). The sample titles of this study are shuffled in the database, so cell type and time point are left out; the donor was told from shared clones. Sequencing input: PBMCs or a T cell subset sorted from them (not recorded which).

The CDR3 region has the sequence CASKGLRDQPQHF. The bases read TGTGCCAGCAAAGGACTAAGGGATCAGCCCCAGCATTTT. Here the chain combines TRBV7-8 and TRBJ1-5; confidence is insufficient to name the D gene. Between the V and J ends, shortened by 7 bases and 5 bases respectively, the junction contains 12 bases. The germline V gene provides CDR1 SGHVS and CDR2 FQNEAQ. The CDR3 holds 13 amino acids from the cysteine to the phenylalanine. The only DNA kept is the CDR3, 39 bases in frame from the first base.